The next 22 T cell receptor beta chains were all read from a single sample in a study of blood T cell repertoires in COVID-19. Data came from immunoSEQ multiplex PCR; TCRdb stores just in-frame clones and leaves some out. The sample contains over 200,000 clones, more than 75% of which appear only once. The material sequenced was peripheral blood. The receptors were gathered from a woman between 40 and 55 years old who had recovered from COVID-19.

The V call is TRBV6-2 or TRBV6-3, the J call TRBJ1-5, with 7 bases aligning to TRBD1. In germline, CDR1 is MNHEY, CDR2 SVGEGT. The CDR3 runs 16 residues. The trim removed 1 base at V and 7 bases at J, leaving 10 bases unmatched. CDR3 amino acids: CASSYFGQVSGQPQHF. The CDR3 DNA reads TGTGCCAGCAGTTACTTTGGACAGGTCTCTGGGCAGCCCCAGCATTTT.

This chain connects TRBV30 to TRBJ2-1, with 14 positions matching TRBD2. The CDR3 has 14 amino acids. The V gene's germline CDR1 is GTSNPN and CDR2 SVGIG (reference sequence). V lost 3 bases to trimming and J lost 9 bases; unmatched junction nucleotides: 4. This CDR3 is CAWRGLAGVGEQFF. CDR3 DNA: TGTGCCTGGAGGGGACTAGCGGGAGTGGGTGAGCAGTTCTTC.

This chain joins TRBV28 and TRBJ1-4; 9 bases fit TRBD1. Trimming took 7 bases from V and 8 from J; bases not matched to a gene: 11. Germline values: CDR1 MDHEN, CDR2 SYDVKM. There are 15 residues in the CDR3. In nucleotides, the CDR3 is TGTGCCAGCAACCCGACAGGGGGGCCTCGGGAAAAACTGTTTTTT. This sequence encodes CASNPTGGPREKLFF.

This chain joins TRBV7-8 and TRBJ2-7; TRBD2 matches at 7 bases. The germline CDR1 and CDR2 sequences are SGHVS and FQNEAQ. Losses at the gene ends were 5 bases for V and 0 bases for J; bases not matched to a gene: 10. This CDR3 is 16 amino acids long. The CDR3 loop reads CASSRGSGGSSYEQYF. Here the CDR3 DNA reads TGTGCCAGCAGCCGGGGGTCCGGGGGGAGCTCCTACGAGCAGTACTTC. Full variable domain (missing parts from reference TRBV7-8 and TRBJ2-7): GAGVSQSPRYKVAKRGQDVALRCDPISGHVSLFWYQQALGQGPEFLTYFQNEAQLDKSGLPSDRFFAERPEGSVSTLKIQRTQQEDSAVYLCASSRGSGGSSYEQYFGPGTRLTVT.

The CDR3, as DNA: TGTGCCAGCAGCCGGGGAGGGCAGCCTAATGAAAAACTGTTTTTT. It translates to CASSRGGQPNEKLFF. The V call is TRBV5-6, the J call TRBJ1-4; D is unclear. CDR1 SGHDT and CDR2 YYEEEE come from the germline V gene. The CDR3 loop spans 15 amino acids. V lost 4 bases and J lost 3, with 13 bases in between.

In DNA, the CDR3 is TGTGCCAGCAGTTCTTTCGGGGGGGGACAGAAGAACACTGAAGCTTTCTTT. It specifies CASSSFGGGQKNTEAFF. The genes are TRBV27 and TRBJ1-1, with TRBD1 identical over 7 bases. The CDR3 loop spans 17 amino acids. J lost 1 base, V lost 4 bases, and 12 bases had no gene match. Germline V lookup: CDR1 MNHEY, CDR2 SMNVEV (reference sequence).

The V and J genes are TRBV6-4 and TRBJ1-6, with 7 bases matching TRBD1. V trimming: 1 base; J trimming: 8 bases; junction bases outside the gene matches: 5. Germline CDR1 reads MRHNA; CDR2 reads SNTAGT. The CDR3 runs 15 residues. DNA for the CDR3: TGTGCCAGCAGTGACTACCCAGGGACAGATTCACCCCTCCACTTT. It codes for CASSDYPGTDSPLHF.

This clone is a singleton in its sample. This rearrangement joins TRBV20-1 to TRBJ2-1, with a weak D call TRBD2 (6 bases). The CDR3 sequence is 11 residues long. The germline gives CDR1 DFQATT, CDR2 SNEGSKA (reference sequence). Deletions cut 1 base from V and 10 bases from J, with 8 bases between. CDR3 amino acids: CSARVLAEQFF. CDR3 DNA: TGCAGTGCTAGAGTTCTAGCGGAGCAGTTCTTC.

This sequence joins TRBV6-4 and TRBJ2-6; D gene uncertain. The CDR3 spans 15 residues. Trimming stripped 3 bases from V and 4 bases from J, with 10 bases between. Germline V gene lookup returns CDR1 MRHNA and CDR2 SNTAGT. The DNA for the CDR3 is TGTGCCAGCAGTGAATCCGGGTGGGGGGCCAACGTCCTGACTTTC. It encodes CASSESGWGANVLTF.

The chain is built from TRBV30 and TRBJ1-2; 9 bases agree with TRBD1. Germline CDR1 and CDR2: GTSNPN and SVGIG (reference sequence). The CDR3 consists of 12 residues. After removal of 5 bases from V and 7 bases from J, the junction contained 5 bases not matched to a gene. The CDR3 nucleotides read TGTGCCTGGGACAGGGGGATCTTTGGCTACACCTTC. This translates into CAWDRGIFGYTF.

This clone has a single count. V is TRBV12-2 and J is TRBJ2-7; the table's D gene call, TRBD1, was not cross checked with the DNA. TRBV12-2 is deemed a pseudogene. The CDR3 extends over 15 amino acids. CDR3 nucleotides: TGTGCAAGTCGCCCCGGACAGGGAAGCTCCTACGAGCAGTACTTC. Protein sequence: CASRPGQGSSYEQYF.

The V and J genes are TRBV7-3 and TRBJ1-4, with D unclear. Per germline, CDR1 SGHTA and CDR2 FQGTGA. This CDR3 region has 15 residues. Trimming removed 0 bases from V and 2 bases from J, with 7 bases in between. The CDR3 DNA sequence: TGTGCCAGCAGCTTAACAGGCGGGACTAATGAAAAACTGTTTTTT. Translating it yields CASSLTGGTNEKLFF.

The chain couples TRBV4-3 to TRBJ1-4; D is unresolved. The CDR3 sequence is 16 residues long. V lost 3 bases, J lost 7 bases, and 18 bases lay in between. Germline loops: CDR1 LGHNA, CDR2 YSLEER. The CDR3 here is CASSHDDPAWAEKLFF. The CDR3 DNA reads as TGCGCCAGCAGCCACGACGACCCGGCGTGGGCTGAAAAACTGTTTTTT.

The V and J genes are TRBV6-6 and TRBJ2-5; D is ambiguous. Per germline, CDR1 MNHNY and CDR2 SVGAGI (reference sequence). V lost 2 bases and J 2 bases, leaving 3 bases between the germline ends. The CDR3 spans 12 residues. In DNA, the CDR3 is TGTGCCAGCAGTTACCCGCAAGAGACCCAGTACTTC. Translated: CASSYPQETQYF.

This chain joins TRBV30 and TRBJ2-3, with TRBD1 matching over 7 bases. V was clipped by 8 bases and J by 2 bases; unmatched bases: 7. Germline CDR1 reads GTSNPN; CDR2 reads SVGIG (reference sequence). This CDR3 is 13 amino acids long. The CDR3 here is CAGTVPNTDTQYF. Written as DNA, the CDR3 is TGTGCCGGGACAGTCCCGAACACAGATACGCAGTATTTT.

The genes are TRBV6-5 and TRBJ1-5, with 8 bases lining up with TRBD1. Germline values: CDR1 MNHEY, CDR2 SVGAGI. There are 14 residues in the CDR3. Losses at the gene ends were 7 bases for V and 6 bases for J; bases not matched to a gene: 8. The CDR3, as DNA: TGTGCCAGCATCGACAAGACAGGGGTTCAGCCCCAGCATTTT. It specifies CASIDKTGVQPQHF.

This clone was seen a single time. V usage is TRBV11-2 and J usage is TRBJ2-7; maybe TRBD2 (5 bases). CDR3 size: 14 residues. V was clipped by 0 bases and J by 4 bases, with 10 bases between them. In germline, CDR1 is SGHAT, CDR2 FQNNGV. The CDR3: CASSLDLVAYEQYF. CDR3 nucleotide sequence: TGTGCCAGCAGCTTAGACCTAGTAGCGTACGAGCAGTACTTC.

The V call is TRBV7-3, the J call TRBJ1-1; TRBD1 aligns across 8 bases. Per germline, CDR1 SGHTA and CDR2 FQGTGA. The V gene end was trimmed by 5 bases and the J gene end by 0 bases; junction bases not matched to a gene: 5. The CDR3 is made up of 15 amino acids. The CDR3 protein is CASSPRTGMNTEAFF. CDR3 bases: TGTGCCAGCAGCCCCCGGACAGGGATGAACACTGAAGCTTTCTTT.

The CDR3 nucleotides read TGTGCCAGCAGTTGGGGGTGGGGGCGACCCACAGATACGCAGTATTTT. This codes for CASSWGWGRPTDTQYF. The chain uses TRBV6-5 and TRBJ2-3, with D perhaps matching TRBD1 (6 bases). Germline V gene data show CDR1 as MNHEY and CDR2 as SVGAGI. The CDR3 runs 16 residues. Trimming took off 4 bases at V and 2 bases at J, with 16 bases between the two ends.

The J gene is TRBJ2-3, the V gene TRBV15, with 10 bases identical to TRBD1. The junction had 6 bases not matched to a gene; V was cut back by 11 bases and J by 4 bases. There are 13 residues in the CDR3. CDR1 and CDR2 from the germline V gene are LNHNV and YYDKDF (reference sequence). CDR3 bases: TGTGCCGTCCGGGACAGGGGTCCAGATACGCAGTATTTT. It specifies CAVRDRGPDTQYF.

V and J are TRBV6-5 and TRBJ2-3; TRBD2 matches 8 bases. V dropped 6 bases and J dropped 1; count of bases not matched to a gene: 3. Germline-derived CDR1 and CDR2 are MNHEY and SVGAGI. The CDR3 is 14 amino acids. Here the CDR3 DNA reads TGTGCCAGCAGAACGACTAGCGGCACAGATACGCAGTATTTT. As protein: CASRTTSGTDTQYF.

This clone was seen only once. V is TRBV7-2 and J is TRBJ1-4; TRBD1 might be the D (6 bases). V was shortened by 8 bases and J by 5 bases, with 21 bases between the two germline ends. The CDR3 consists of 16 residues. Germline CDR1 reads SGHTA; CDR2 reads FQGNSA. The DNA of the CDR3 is TGTGCCAGCCGCAGCGGGGGCGGGGGCCCAAATGAAAAACTGTTTTTT. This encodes CASRSGGGGPNEKLFF.